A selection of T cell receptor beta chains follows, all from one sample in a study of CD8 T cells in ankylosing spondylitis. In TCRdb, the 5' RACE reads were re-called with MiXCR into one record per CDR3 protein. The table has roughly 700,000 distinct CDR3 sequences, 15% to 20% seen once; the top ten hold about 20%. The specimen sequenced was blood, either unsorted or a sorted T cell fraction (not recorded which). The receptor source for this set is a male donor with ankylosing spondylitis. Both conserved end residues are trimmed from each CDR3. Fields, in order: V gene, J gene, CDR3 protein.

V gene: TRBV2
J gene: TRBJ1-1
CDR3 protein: ASSGEYPRTRHLNTEAF

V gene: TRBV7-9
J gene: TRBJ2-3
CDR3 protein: ASSFVGTGTDTQY

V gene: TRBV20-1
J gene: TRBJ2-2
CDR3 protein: SARDLGTGRTGELF

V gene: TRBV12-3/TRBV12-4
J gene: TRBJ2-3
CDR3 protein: ASSFWGRAADTQY

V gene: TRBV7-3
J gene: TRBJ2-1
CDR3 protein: ASSFRTSGSLDEQF

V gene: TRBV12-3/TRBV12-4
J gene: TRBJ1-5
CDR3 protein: ASSPGDGSNQPQH

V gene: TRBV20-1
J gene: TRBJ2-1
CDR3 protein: SDVVPAGGYNEQF

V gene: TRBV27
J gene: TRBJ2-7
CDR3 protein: ASSSLEAGGDEQY

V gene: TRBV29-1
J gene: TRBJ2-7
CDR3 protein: SVLDRGTYEQY

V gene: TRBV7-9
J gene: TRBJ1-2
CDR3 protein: ASSGRDRVPGGYT

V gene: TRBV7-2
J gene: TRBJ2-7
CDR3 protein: ASSLVLGEGYEQY

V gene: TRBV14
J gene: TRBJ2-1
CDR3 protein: ASSLAALYNEQF

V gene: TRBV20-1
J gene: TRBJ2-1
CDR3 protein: SARDRESDYNEQF

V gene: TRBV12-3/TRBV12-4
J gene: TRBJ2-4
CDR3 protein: ASSSGTSGRVAKNIQY

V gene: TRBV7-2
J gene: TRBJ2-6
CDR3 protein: ASSLDVHRVLT

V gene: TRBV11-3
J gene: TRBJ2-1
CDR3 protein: ASSRGTASSYNEQF

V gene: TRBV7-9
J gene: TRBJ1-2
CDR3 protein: ASSLSTGFGYT

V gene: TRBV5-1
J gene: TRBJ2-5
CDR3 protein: ASSYPSGDKETQY

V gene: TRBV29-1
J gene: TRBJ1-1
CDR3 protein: SVEAGQRLEAF

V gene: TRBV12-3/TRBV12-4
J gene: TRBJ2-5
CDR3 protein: ASRRTSLEIAQY

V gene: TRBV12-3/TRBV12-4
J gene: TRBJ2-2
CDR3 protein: ASSLSLGLAGPGELF

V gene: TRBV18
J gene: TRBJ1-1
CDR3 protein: ASSPDRDIPEAF

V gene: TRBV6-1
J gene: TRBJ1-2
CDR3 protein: ASSAGGRNYGYT

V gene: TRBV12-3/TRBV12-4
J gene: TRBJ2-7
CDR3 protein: ASSPAGTTYEQY

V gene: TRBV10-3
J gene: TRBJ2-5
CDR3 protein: AISESTRVQETQY

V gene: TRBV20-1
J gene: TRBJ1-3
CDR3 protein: SARDLGGIISGNTIY

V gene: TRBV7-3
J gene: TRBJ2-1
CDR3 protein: ASSPRGGLVDEQF

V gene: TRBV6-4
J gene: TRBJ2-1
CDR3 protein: ASSDSSGSYNEQF

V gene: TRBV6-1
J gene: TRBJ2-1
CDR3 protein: ASSRRLGLAGGEGQF

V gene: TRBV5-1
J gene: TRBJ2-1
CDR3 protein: ASSLQRGTNNEQF

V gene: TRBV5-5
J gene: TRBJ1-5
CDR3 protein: ASSLLPGRQPQH

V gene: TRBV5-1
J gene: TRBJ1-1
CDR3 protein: ASSYAGGNAEAF

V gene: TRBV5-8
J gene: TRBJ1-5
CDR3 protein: ASSEGQDSNSNQPQH